The 7 T cell receptor beta chains presented below share a single source sample, sequenced in a study of PD-L1 blockade in urothelial cancer. Clones were read by immunoSEQ multiplex PCR, and TCRdb kept only the in-frame ones, dropping some. The table lists just under 45,000 clones, about four fifths of them singletons. The sample's time point: peripheral blood 6 weeks after treatment start. Sequencing used PBMCs, obtained around atezolizumab (anti-PD-L1) treatment. The source of these receptors is a man in his fifties or sixties with urothelial cancer.

This sequence joins TRBV5-1 and TRBJ2-1; no clear D gene. The CDR3 runs 13 residues. Germline CDR1 and CDR2: SGHRS and YFSETQ. V was pared by 0 bases and J by 4 bases, with 5 bases between. CDR3 region: CASSLVPYNEQFF. CDR3 DNA: TGCGCCAGCAGCTTGGTCCCATACAATGAGCAGTTCTTC. Using reference TRBV5-1 and TRBJ2-1 for the parts outside the CDR3, the full variable domain is KAGVTQTPRYLIKTRGQQVTLSCSPISGHRSVSWYQQTPGQGLQFLFEYFSETQRNKGNFPGRFSGRQFSNSRSEMNVSTLELGDSALYLCASSLVPYNEQFFGPGTRLTVL.

The rearrangement links TRBV11-2 to TRBJ2-1; D gene unclear. The germline gives CDR1 SGHAT, CDR2 FQNNGV. The germline V and J ends were trimmed by 2 bases and 0 bases, with 8 bases remaining between them. This CDR3 region has 15 residues. The CDR3 reads CASSLTSGSYNEQFF. The CDR3 nucleotides are TGTGCCAGCAGCTTAACATCGGGCTCCTACAATGAGCAGTTCTTC.

The J gene is TRBJ2-1, the V gene TRBV14; D possibly corresponds to TRBD2 (6 bases). The germline V and J ends were trimmed by 1 base and 9 bases, with 19 bases remaining between them. The CDR3 sequence is 16 residues long. Germline V gene data show CDR1 as SGHDN and CDR2 as FVKESK. The CDR3 protein is CASSQGAGLRRGEQFF. The CDR3 region has the DNA TGTGCCAGCAGCCAAGGGGCGGGACTTAGAAGAGGTGAGCAGTTCTTC.

The chain couples TRBV4-1 to TRBJ1-5, with a possible D match to TRBD1 (6 bases). Deletions cut 2 bases from V and 6 bases from J, with 17 bases between. Looked up from germline, CDR1 is MGHRA and CDR2 is YSYEKL. The CDR3 is made up of 16 amino acids. The CDR3, as DNA: TGCGCCAGCAGCCAACCCATACAGGGAGTTCGTCAGCCCCAGCATTTT. Encoded protein: CASSQPIQGVRQPQHF.

V is TRBV29-1 and J is TRBJ1-3; D unresolved. The CDR3 runs to 12 residues. V lost 7 bases and J 4 bases, leaving 11 bases between the germline ends. CDR1 is SQVTM, CDR2 ANQGSEA, per germline. The CDR3 nucleotides are TGCAGCGCTGGTTCGCGCGGAAACACCATATATTTT. Translation: CSAGSRGNTIYF.

The chain couples TRBV19 to TRBJ1-1, with D possibly TRBD1 on 6 matching bases. The CDR3 runs 14 residues. V lost 6 bases, J lost 8 bases, and 19 bases lay in between. Germline V gene data show CDR1 as LNHDA and CDR2 as SQIVND (reference sequence). CDR3 bases: TGTGCCAGTAGGGAATTTGGGGGGGCAATGGAAGCTTTCTTT. Amino acids: CASREFGGAMEAFF.

The CDR3 region is CASSLAQGETGELFF. In DNA, the CDR3 is TGCGCCAGCAGCTTGGCACAGGGAGAAACCGGGGAGCTGTTTTTT. The V gene is TRBV5-1, the J gene TRBJ2-2, with a weak D call TRBD1 (6 bases). CDR1 and CDR2 (germline): SGHRS, YFSETQ. V was trimmed by 0 bases and J by 5 bases, leaving 11 bases between them. CDR3 size: 15 residues.